Following are 15 T cell receptor beta chains from one sample sequenced in a study of blood T cell repertoires in COVID-19. The data were produced by immunoSEQ multiplex PCR, yet TCRdb's version contains in-frame clones alone and is incomplete. This sample has approximately 26,000 clones, with 75% to 90% found just once. The sequenced material came from peripheral blood. These receptor sequences come from a human donor with acute or convalescent COVID-19. The donor label of this sample is uncertain.

To note about this clone: A junction end diverges from the germline sequence, so it may reflect a read error. The genes are TRBV7-7 and TRBJ1-4; TRBD1 agrees at 7 bases. This CDR3 has 13 residues. Germline V gene sequence: CDR1 SSHAT, CDR2 FNYEAQ (reference sequence). The CDR3 sequence is CASSSDPGGKLFF. The CDR3 DNA reads TGTGCTAGCAGCTCGGATCCAGGGGGAAAACTGTTTTTT.

This rearrangement joins TRBV2 to TRBJ1-6; D is unclear. CDR1 is SNHLY, CDR2 FYNNEI, per germline. V gave up 4 bases and J gave up 7 bases, with 11 bases separating them. The CDR3 covers 14 residues. CDR3 sequence reads: CASSGVRGNSPLHF. CDR3 DNA sequence: TGTGCCAGCAGTGGGGTACGGGGAAATTCACCCCTCCACTTT.

The chain links TRBV6-2 or TRBV6-3 to TRBJ2-6, with a possible D match to TRBD1 (6 bases). The germline V and J ends were trimmed by 6 bases and 3 bases, with 12 bases remaining between them. The CDR3 contains 15 residues. The germline CDR1 and CDR2 sequences are MNHEY and SVGEGT. The CDR3 here is CASSTQGFGANVLTF. Written as DNA, the CDR3 is TGTGCCAGCAGCACCCAGGGGTTTGGGGCCAACGTCCTGACTTTC.

This chain connects TRBV27 to TRBJ1-3; D is perhaps TRBD1 (6 bases). V dropped 6 bases and J dropped 1 base, with 10 bases sitting between them. Germline assignment: CDR1 MNHEY and CDR2 SMNVEV (reference sequence). This CDR3 is 14 amino acids long. CDR3 nucleotides: TGTGCCAGCAGCTCACAGGGTTCTGGAAACACCATATATTTT. Translating gives CASSSQGSGNTIYF.

The rearrangement joins TRBV6-1 to TRBJ1-4; D is uncertain. From germline, CDR1 is MNHNS and CDR2 SASEGT. Deletions cut 0 bases from V and 8 bases from J, with 10 bases between. The CDR3 consists of 14 residues. In DNA form, the CDR3 reads TGTGCCAGCAGTGAAGCTCGAAGTAGAGAAAAACTGTTTTTT. Protein sequence: CASSEARSREKLFF.

The genes are TRBV7-6 and TRBJ2-7; 10 nucleotides align to TRBD1. CDR1 and CDR2 from the germline V gene are SGHVS and FNYEAQ. This CDR3 spans 14 amino acids. V was pared by 4 bases and J by 6 bases, with 6 bases of the junction left unmatched. In DNA form, the CDR3 reads TGTGCCAGCAGCTCCCGGACAGGGGGATCCGAGCAGTACTTC. This gives the protein CASSSRTGGSEQYF. The variable domain in full, with the rest retrieved from reference TRBV7-6 and TRBJ2-7, is GAGVSQSPRYKVTKRGQDVALRCDPISGHVSLYWYRQALGQGPEFLTYFNYEAQQDKSGLPNDRFSAERPEGSISTLTIQRTEQRDSAMYRCASSSRTGGSEQYFGPGTRLTVT.

The chain couples TRBV4-3 to TRBJ2-5, with D tentatively TRBD2 (6 bases). Trimming removed 2 bases from V and 2 bases from J, with 18 bases in between. CDR1 is LGHNA and CDR2 is YSLEER in the germline V gene. The CDR3 covers 17 residues. For the CDR3, the DNA is TGCGCCAGCAGCCAAAGTAGCGGATTAACTGTACAAGAGACCCAGTACTTC. It specifies CASSQSSGLTVQETQYF.

The chain joins TRBV6-2 or TRBV6-3 to TRBJ2-7; TRBD2 matches 10 bases. This CDR3 has 14 residues. CDR1 and CDR2 (germline): MNHEY, SVGEGT. V was pared by 6 bases and J by 7 bases, with 9 bases of the junction left unmatched. DNA of the CDR3: TGTGCCAGCAGCCGTGGGACTAGCGAGGGGGAGCAGTACGTC. As protein: CASSRGTSEGEQYV.

The rearrangement uses TRBV7-2 and TRBJ1-4; D perhaps matches TRBD1 (6 bases). Germline loops: CDR1 SGHTA, CDR2 FQGNSA. The CDR3 loop spans 15 amino acids. The V gene lost 4 bases and the J gene lost 5 bases, with 14 bases spanning the gap. CDR3 nucleotide sequence: TGTGCCAGCAGCTCGGGCAGGGGTTCCAATGAAAAACTGTTTTTT. Protein sequence: CASSSGRGSNEKLFF.

This clone was recorded only once. The chain recombines TRBV9 with TRBJ1-4; possibly TRBD1 for D (5 bases). Germline CDR1 SGDLS, CDR2 YYNGEE. The V end was cut by 0 bases, the J end by 5 bases, with 11 bases between. This CDR3 is 15 amino acids long. The CDR3 DNA reads as TGTGCCAGCAGCGTAGCGCAGGGCCAGAATGAAAAACTGTTTTTT. Encoded protein: CASSVAQGQNEKLFF. The whole variable domain, remainder taken from reference TRBV9 and TRBJ1-4, is DSGVTQTPKHLITATGQRVTLRCSPRSGDLSVYWYQQSLDQGLQFLIQYYNGEERAKGNILERFSAQQFPDLHSELNLSSLELGDSALYFCASSVAQGQNEKLFFGSGTQLSVL.

The CDR3 reads CASRPGGLAGDTQYF. The CDR3 nucleotides read TGCGCCAGCAGGCCCGGTGGACTAGCGGGAGATACGCAGTATTTT. The chain couples TRBV5-1 to TRBJ2-3; TRBD2 matches 11 bases. After removal of 5 bases from V and 5 bases from J, the junction contained 7 bases not matched to a gene. CDR1 is SGHRS, CDR2 YFSETQ, per germline. The CDR3 is 15 residues long.

The J gene is TRBJ2-7, the V gene TRBV6-1, with D perhaps matching TRBD2 (5 bases). Germline assignment: CDR1 MNHNS and CDR2 SASEGT. The CDR3 consists of 13 residues. V dropped 3 bases and J dropped 0 bases, with 6 bases sitting between them. As DNA, the CDR3 is TGTGCCAGCAGTGACCGGGACTCCTACGAGCAGTACTTC. This encodes CASSDRDSYEQYF.

The V and J genes are TRBV2 and TRBJ2-5; 9 nucleotides align to TRBD2. The CDR3 has 15 residues. The ends lost 4 bases at V and 3 bases at J; junction bases unmatched: 6. CDR1 is SNHLY, CDR2 FYNNEI, per germline. CDR3 amino acids: CASSAGGGAKETQYF. CDR3 in DNA: TGTGCCAGCAGTGCCGGCGGGGGGGCAAAAGAGACCCAGTACTTC.

The rearrangement uses TRBV5-4 and TRBJ2-1, with TRBD2 matching over 7 bases. J was trimmed by 1 base and V by 4 bases; bases with no gene match: 5. The CDR3 runs to 15 residues. Germline-derived CDR1 and CDR2 are SGHNT and YYREEE (reference sequence). The CDR3 bases are TGTGCCAGCAGCACCCAGCGGGGATCCTACAATGAGCAGTTCTTC. Protein: CASSTQRGSYNEQFF.

The chain uses TRBV6-1 and TRBJ2-1, with TRBD2 matching 12 bases. The CDR3 is made up of 16 amino acids. The V segment lost 3 bases and the J segment 7 bases; nucleotides outside the gene matches: 7. Germline loops: CDR1 MNHNS, CDR2 SASEGT. CDR3 region: CASSDGLAGIRNEQFF. CDR3 nucleotide sequence: TGTGCCAGCAGTGACGGACTAGCGGGAATCAGGAATGAGCAGTTCTTC.